This entry describes one TCR beta chain. Its antigen is unknown. No clone much larger than this one lies a single base away; base qualities are absent. TCRbeta CDR3 regions were amplified from genomic DNA using the immunoSEQ Assay, a bias-controlled multiplex PCR. Concerning the study's data processing: The number of nucleated cells in each sample was estimated from the amplification of reference gene primers within the assay. To quantify the absolute abundance of each unique TCRbeta CDR3 rearrangement, sequence reads were collapsed and filtered. Productive Simpson clonality was computed per sample as the square root of Simpson's diversity index over productive rearrangements. In TCRdb, the immuneACCESS table is reduced to in-frame sequences with V and J assigned. These tables do not hold every clone; where another copy was compared, an unresolved V gene accounts for under half, and the others remain unexplained. D and trimming come from the DNA, and the V and J calls and clone size come from that table. This sample gives about 120,000 clones in total; roughly 85% of them show up just once. Jointly, the top ten make up 11% of the sample.

The germline V gene sets CDR1 to MNHEY and CDR2 to SVGAGI. Trimming takes 6 bases off V and 8 bases off J; junction bases not matched to a gene: 8. Its CDR3 holds 13 amino acids, cysteine through phenylalanine. The sequence is cut down to CDR3 DNA, 39 bases in frame from base 1. The data are from a study of blood T cell repertoires in COVID-19 (dated by TCRdb to 2018 to 2020). Describing the broader study: The collaborator samples originated in the United States, Italy and Spain and spanned the acute and convalescent phases of COVID-19. Samples were obtained from the ongoing ImmuneRACE study (first 160 participants) and from some 1,200 subjects provided by 6 global collaborators. The dataset comprised deeply sampled blood TCRbeta repertoires from subjects exposed to, actively infected with, or recovered from COVID-19. The material from the prospective study consisted of cDNA or gDNA derived from T cells, B-cell-depleted T cells, or PBMCs. Where HLA class I and class II types were available, the types were taken from metadata supplied by the sample provider, not from assay-based typing. A de-identified subject ID, COVID-19 status, age in years and sex were almost always included in the sample metadata. A freely available public database, intended as a resource for researchers studying the immune response to SARS-CoV-2, is where the repertoires were released.

The collaborating institutions used their own protocols to collect whole blood in K2EDTA tubes. For TCRbeta analysis, collaborators shipped samples as frozen whole blood, isolated PBMCs, or DNA extracted from either of those sample types. Results the study describes overall, beyond this receptor: The quantity of clinical and demographic metadata differed by source and by participant and was supplied without curation.

The sequenced sample consisted of peripheral blood. The rearranged segments are TRBV6-5 and TRBJ1-2; 8 central bases correspond to TRBD1. The receptor was isolated from a man older than 75 with acute or convalescent COVID-19. The CDR3 corresponds to CASSWTGNEGYTF. The nucleotide sequence reads as follows: TGTGCCAGCAGCTGGACAGGGAACGAAGGCTACACCTTC.